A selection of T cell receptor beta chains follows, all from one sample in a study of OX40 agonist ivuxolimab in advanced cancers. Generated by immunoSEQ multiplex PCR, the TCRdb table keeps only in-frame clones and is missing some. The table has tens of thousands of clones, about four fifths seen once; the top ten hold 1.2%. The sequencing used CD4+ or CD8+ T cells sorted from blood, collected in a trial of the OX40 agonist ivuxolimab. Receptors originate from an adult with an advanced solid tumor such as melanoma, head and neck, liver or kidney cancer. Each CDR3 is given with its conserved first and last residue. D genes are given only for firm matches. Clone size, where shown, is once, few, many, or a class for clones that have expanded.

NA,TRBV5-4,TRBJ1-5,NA,CASSLFGEQPQHF,TGTGCCAGCAGCTTGTTTGGAGAACAGCCCCAGCATTTT
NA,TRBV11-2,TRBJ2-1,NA,CASSFAGDEQFF,TGTGCCAGCAGCTTCGCAGGGGATGAGCAGTTCTTC
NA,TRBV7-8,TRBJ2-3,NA,CASSPSRGLSTDTQYF,TGTGCCAGCAGCCCAAGCCGGGGTTTGTCGACAGATACGCAGTATTTT
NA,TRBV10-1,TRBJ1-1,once,CASREGRGANTEAFF,TGCGCCAGCAGGGAGGGGAGAGGGGCGAACACTGAAGCTTTCTTT
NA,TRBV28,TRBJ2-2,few,CASSLWGGFTGELFF,TGTGCCAGCAGTTTATGGGGCGGGTTCACCGGGGAGCTGTTTTTT
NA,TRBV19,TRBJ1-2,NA,CASSIIARTAYGYTF,TGTGCCAGTAGTATAATAGCCAGAACAGCATATGGCTACACCTTC
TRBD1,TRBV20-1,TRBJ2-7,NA,CSANTGTVGYF,TGCAGTGCTAACACTGGGACAGTAGGGTACTTC
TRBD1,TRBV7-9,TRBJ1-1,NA,CASSLEWDRGTTEAFF,TGTGCCAGCAGCTTAGAGTGGGACAGGGGGACCACTGAAGCTTTCTTT
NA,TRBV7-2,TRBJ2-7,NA,CASSLTEYEQYF,TGTGCCAGCAGCCTGACAGAATACGAGCAGTACTTC
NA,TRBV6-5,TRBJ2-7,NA,CASSSRRIGGSYEQYF,TGTGCCAGCAGTTCCCGCCGGATCGGGGGTTCCTACGAGCAGTACTTC
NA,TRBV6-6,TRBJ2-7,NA,CASSRAGEQYF,TGTGCCAGCAGCCGCGCCGGTGAGCAGTACTTC
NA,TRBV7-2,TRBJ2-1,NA,CASSSWDSYNEQFF,TGTGCCAGCAGCTCGTGGGACTCTTACAATGAGCAGTTCTTC
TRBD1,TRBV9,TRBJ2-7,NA,CASSPLGQGFSEQYF,TGTGCCAGCAGCCCCTTGGGACAGGGCTTCTCCGAGCAGTACTTC
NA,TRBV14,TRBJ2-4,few,CASSPFQGNIQYF,TGTGCCAGCAGCCCTTTCCAGGGTAACATTCAGTACTTC
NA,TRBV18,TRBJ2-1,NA,CASSPIVRRVRRDEQFF,TGTGCCAGCTCACCTATAGTGCGACGTGTTCGGCGGGATGAGCAGTTCTTC
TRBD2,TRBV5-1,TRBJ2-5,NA,CASTTSGGQETQYF,TGCGCCAGCACGACTAGCGGGGGACAAGAGACCCAGTACTTC
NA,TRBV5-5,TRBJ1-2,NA,CASSLVSVDNGYTF,TGTGCCAGCAGCTTGGTTTCGGTCGATAATGGCTACACCTTC
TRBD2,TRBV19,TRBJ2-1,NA,CASSGLAAREQFF,TGTGCCTCTTCGGGACTAGCGGCGCGGGAGCAGTTCTTC
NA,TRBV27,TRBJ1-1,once,CASSLGGEAFF,TGTGCCAGCAGTTTAGGGGGTGAAGCTTTCTTT
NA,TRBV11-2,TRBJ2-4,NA,CASSLGGIQYF,TGTGCCAGCAGCTTAGGTGGCATTCAGTACTTC
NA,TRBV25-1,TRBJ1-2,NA,CASSEAPIYGYTF,TGTGCCAGCAGTGAAGCACCGATCTATGGCTACACCTTC
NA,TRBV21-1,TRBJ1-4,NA,CASSKLYCRHGDEKLFF,TGTGCCAGCAGCAAACTGTACTGCCGACACGGAGATGAAAAACTGTTTTTT
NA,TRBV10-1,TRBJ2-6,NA,CASSESKIGGSGANVLTF,TGCGCCAGCAGTGAGTCGAAGATCGGGGGTTCTGGGGCCAACGTCCTGACTTTC
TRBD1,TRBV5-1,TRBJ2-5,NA,CASSSTGGEETQYF,TGCGCCAGCAGCTCGACAGGGGGGGAAGAGACCCAGTACTTC
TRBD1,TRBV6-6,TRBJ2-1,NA,CASSRSQGPYNEQFF,TGTGCCAGCAGCCGATCACAGGGGCCCTACAATGAGCAGTTCTTC
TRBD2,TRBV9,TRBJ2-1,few,CASSASNLAGGYYNEQFF,TGTGCCAGCAGCGCCTCAAATCTAGCGGGAGGGTACTACAATGAGCAGTTCTTC
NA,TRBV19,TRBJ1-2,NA,CASAADSQANYGYTF,TGTGCCAGCGCCGCGGACAGCCAAGCTAACTACGGCTACACCTTC
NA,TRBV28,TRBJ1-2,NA,CASSEETGPYGYTF,TGTGCCAGCAGTGAAGAGACAGGTCCGTATGGCTACACCTTC
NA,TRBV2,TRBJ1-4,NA,CASSEAGGIQALFF,TGTGCCAGCAGTGAAGCGGGAGGGATCCAAGCCCTGTTTTTT
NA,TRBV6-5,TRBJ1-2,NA,CASSPTFGYGYTF,TGTGCCAGCAGCCCGACCTTTGGGTATGGCTACACCTTC
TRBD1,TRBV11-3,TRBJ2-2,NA,CASSSQGGTGELFF,TGTGCCAGCAGCTCACAGGGGGGCACCGGGGAGCTGTTTTTT
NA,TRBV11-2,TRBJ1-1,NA,CASSLGSGVLAEAFF,TGTGCCAGCAGCTTGGGCTCCGGGGTTTTGGCTGAAGCTTTCTTT
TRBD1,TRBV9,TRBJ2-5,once,CASSGDRGMGETQYF,TGTGCCAGCAGCGGGGACAGGGGGATGGGAGAGACCCAGTACTTC
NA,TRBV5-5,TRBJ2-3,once,CASSLEAGPADTQYF,TGTGCCAGCAGCTTGGAGGCAGGGCCTGCCGATACGCAGTATTTT
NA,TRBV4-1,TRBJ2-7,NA,CASSHLDPGRPYEQYF,TGCGCCAGCAGCCACCTGGACCCGGGACGCCCATACGAGCAGTACTTC
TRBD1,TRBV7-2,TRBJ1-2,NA,CASSLDLLTGNYGYTF,TGTGCCAGCAGCTTAGACCTACTGACAGGGAACTATGGCTACACCTTC
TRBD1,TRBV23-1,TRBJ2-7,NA,CASSQPGTGGPYEQYF,TGCGCCAGCAGTCAACCCGGGACAGGGGGTCCCTACGAGCAGTACTTC
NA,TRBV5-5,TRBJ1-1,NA,CASSLVDRVVLNTEAFF,TGTGCCAGCAGCTTGGTGGATCGGGTTGTACTGAACACTGAAGCTTTCTTT
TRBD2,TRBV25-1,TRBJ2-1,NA,CASSENTGTSYINEQFF,TGTGCCAGCAGTGAGAACACCGGGACTAGCTATATAAATGAGCAGTTCTTC
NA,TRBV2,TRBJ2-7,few,CASSVDVSYEQYF,TGTGCCAGCAGCGTTGATGTCTCCTACGAGCAGTACTTC
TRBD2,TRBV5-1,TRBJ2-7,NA,CASSFRDSGINEQYF,TGCGCCAGCAGCTTCCGGGATAGCGGGATCAACGAGCAGTACTTC
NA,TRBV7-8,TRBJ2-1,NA,CASSLEFRVYNEQFF,TGTGCCAGCAGCTTAGAGTTCAGGGTCTACAATGAGCAGTTCTTC
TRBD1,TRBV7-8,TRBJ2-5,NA,CASSLYRGETQYF,TGTGCCAGCAGCCTCTACAGGGGCGAGACCCAGTACTTC
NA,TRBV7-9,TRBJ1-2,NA,CASSPHDYGYTF,TGTGCCAGCAGCCCGCATGACTATGGCTACACCTTC
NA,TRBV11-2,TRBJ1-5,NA,CASSKTGLLNSNQPQHF,TGTGCCAGCAGCAAAACGGGACTGCTAAATAGCAATCAGCCCCAGCATTTT
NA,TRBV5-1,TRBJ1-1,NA,CASSRDPLNTEAFF,TGCGCCAGCAGCCGGGATCCCCTGAACACTGAAGCTTTCTTT
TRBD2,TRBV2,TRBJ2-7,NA,CASSDKGDYSYEQYF,TGTGCCAGCAGTGATAAAGGGGACTACTCCTACGAGCAGTACTTC
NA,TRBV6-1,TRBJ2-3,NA,CASTMTSGTQYF,TGTGCCAGCACTATGACCTCCGGGACGCAGTATTTT
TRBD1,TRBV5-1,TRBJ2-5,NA,CASSTWTGEETQYF,TGCGCCAGCAGCACCTGGACAGGGGAAGAGACCCAGTACTTC
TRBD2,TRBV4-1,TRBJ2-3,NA,CASSPPTSGSGDTQYF,TGCGCCAGCAGCCCACCGACTAGCGGGTCGGGAGATACGCAGTATTTT
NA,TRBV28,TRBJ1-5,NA,CASSLGGSNQPQHF,TGTGCCAGCAGTTTGGGAGGGAGCAATCAGCCCCAGCATTTT
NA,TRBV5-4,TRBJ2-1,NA,CASSLASNEQFF,TGTGCCAGCAGCTTGGCTTCCAATGAGCAGTTCTTC
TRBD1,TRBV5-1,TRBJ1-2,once,CASSPDRGIYGYTF,TGCGCCAGCAGCCCCGACAGGGGGATATATGGCTACACCTTC
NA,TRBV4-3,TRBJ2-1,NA,CASSQGGLSGDEQFF,TGCGCCAGCAGCCAAGGCGGCTTGTCCGGGGATGAGCAGTTCTTC
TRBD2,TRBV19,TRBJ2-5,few,CASSDGGENQETQYF,TGTGCCAGTAGTGACGGGGGGGAAAACCAAGAGACCCAGTACTTC
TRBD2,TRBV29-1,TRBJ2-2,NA,CSVTSALNTGELFF,TGCAGCGTTACTAGCGCGCTCAACACCGGGGAGCTGTTTTTT
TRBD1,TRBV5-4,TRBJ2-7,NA,CASRGSGTGSDEQYF,TGTGCCAGCAGAGGGTCCGGGACAGGGTCTGACGAGCAGTACTTC
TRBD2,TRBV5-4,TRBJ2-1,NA,CASSFGTSGYNEQFF,TGTGCCAGCAGCTTCGGGACTAGCGGTTACAATGAGCAGTTCTTC
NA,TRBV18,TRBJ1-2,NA,CASSPLPKGDYGYTF,TGTGCCAGCTCACCACTACCCAAGGGGGACTATGGCTACACCTTC
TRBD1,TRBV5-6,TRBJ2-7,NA,CASSYRDSPAYEQYF,TGTGCCAGCAGCTACCGGGACAGCCCTGCCTACGAGCAGTACTTC